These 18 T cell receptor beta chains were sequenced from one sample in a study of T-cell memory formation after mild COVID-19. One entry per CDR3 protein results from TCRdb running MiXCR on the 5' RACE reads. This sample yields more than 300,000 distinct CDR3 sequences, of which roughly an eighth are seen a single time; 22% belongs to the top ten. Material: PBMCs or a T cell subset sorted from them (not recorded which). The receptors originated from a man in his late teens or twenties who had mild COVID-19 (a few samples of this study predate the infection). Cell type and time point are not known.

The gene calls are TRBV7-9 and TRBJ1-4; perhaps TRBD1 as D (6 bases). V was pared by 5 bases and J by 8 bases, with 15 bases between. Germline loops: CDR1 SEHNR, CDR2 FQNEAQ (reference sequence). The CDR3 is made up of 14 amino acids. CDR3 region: CASSVSGVGEKLFF. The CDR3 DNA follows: TGTGCCAGCAGCGTCTCAGGGGTTGGGGAAAAACTGTTTTTT. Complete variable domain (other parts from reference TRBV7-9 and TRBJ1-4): DTGVSQNPRHKITKRGQNVTFRCDPISEHNRLYWYRQTLGQGPEFLTYFQNEAQLEKSRLLSDRFSAERPKGSFSTLEIQRTEQGDSAMYLCASSVSGVGEKLFFGSGTQLSVL.

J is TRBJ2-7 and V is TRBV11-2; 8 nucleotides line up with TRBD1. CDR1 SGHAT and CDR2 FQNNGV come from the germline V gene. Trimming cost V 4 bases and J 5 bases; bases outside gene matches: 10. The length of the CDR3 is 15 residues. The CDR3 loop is CASSSWTGKNHEQYF. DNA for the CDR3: TGTGCCAGCAGCTCCTGGACAGGGAAGAACCACGAGCAGTACTTC.

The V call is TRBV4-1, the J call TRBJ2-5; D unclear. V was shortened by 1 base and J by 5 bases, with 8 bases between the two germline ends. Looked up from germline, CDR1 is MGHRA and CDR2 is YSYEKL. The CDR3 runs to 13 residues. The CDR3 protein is CASSQVLAETQYF. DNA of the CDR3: TGCGCCAGCAGCCAAGTGTTGGCCGAGACCCAGTACTTC.

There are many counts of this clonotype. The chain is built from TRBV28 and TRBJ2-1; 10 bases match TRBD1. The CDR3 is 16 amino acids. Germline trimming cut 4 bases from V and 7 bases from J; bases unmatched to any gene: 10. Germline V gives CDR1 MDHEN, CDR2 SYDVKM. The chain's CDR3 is CASSSPGQGPGNEQFF. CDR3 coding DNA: TGTGCCAGCAGTTCGCCGGGACAGGGGCCCGGGAATGAGCAGTTCTTC.

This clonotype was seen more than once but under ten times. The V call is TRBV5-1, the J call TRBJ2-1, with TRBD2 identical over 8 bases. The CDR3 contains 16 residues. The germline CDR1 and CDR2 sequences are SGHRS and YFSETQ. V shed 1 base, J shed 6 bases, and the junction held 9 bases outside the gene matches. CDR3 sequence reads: CASSLQSGTRGNEQFF. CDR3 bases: TGCGCCAGCAGCTTGCAATCCGGGACTAGGGGCAATGAGCAGTTCTTC.

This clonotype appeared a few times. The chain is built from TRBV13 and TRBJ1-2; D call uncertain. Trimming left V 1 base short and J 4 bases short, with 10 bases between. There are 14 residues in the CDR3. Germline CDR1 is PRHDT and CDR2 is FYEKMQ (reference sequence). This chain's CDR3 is CASSLEGFFYGYTF. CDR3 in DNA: TGTGCCAGCAGCTTAGAAGGATTCTTCTATGGCTACACCTTC.

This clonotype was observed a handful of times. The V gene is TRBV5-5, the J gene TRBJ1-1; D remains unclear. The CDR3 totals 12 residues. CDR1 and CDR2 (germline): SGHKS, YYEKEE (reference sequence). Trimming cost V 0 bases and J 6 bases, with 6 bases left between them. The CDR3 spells CASSLEGPEAFF. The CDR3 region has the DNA TGTGCCAGCAGCTTGGAGGGTCCTGAAGCTTTCTTT.

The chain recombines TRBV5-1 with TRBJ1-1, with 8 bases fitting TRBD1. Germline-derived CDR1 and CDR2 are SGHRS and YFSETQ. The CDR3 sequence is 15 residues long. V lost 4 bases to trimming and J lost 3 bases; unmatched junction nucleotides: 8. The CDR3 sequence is CASSRSPTGDTEAFF. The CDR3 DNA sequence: TGCGCCAGCAGCCGATCACCGACAGGGGACACTGAAGCTTTCTTT.

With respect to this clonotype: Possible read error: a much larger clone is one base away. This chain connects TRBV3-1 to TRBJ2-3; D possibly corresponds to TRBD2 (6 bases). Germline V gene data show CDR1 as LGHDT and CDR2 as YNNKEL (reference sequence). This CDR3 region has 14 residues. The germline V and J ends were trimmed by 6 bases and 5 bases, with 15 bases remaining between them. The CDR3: CASSGGLRKDTQYF. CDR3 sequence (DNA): TGTGCCAGCAGTGGGGGGTTGAGAAAAGATACGCAGTATTTT.

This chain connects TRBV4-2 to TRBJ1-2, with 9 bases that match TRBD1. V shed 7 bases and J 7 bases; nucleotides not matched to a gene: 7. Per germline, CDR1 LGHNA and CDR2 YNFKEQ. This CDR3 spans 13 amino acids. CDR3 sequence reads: CASTRDREGGYTF. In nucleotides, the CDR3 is TGTGCCAGCACCCGGGACAGGGAGGGTGGCTACACCTTC.

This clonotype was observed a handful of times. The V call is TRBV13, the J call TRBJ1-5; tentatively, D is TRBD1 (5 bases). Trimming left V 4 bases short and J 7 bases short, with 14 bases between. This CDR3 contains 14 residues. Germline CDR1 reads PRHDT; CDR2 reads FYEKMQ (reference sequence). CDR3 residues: CASSWGGGYQPQHF. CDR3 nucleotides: TGTGCCAGCAGCTGGGGGGGGGGATACCAGCCCCAGCATTTT.

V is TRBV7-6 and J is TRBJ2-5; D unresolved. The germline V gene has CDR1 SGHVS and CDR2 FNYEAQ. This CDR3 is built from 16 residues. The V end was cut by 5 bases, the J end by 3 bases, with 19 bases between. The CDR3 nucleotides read TGTGCCAGCAGCCGCCACGAGCAATCTCTAGAAGAGACCCAGTACTTC. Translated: CASSRHEQSLEETQYF.

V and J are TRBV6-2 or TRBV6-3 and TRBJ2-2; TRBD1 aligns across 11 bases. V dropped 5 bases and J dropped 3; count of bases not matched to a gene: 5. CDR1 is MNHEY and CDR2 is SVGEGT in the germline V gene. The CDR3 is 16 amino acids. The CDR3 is CASSRPGQGDTGELFF. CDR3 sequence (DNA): TGTGCCAGCAGTCGACCGGGACAGGGGGACACCGGGGAGCTGTTTTTT.

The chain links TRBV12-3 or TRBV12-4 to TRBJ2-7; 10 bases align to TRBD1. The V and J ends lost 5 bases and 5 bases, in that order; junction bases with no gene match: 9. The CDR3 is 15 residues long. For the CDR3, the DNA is TGTGCCAGCAGTATTCTCGGGACAGGGGACCACGAGCAGTACTTC. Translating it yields CASSILGTGDHEQYF.

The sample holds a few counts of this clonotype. CDR3 coding DNA: TGTGCCAGCAGTTGGACAGGGGGGGACTATGGCTACACCTTC. This codes for CASSWTGGDYGYTF. The chain has TRBV27 and TRBJ1-2, with 10 bases lining up with TRBD1. After removal of 4 bases from V and 3 bases from J, the junction contained 2 bases not matched to a gene. The CDR3 contains 14 residues. The germline V gene encodes CDR1 MNHEY and CDR2 SMNVEV (reference sequence).

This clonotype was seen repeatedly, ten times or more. Here the CDR3 reads CASSESQGSTEAFF. The CDR3 region has the DNA TGTGCCAGCAGTGAAAGTCAGGGGTCCACTGAAGCTTTCTTT. The gene calls are TRBV7-2 and TRBJ1-1; tentative D call: TRBD1 (6 bases). The V gene's germline CDR1 is SGHTA and CDR2 FQGNSA. The V gene lost 6 bases and the J gene lost 4 bases, with 15 bases spanning the gap. The CDR3 spans 14 residues.

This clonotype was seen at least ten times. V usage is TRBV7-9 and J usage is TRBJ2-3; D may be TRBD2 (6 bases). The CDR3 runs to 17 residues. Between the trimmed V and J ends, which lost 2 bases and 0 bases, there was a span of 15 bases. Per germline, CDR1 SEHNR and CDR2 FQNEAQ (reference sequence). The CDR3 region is CASSLSPRAGSTDTQYF. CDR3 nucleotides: TGTGCCAGCAGCTTAAGCCCCAGGGCGGGGAGCACAGATACGCAGTATTTT.

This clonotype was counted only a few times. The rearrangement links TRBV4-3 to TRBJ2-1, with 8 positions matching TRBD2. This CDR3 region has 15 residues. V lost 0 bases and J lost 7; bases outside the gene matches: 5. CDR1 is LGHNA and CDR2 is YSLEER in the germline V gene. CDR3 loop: CASSQESGGLNEQFF. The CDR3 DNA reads TGCGCCAGCAGCCAAGAGTCGGGGGGGCTGAATGAGCAGTTCTTC.